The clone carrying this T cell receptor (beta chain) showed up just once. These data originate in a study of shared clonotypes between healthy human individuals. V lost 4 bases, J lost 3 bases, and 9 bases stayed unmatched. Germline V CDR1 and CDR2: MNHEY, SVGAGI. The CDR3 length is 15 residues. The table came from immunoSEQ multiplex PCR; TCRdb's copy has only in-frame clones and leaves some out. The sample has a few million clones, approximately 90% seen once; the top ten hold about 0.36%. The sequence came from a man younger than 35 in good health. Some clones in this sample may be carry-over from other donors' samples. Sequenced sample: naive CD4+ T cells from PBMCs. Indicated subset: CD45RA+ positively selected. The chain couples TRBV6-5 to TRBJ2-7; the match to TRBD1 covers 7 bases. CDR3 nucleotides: TGTGCCAGCAGTTCCAGGGGGTTAGGGAGCTACGAGCAGTACTTC. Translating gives CASSSRGLGSYEQYF.